Below, 15 T cell receptor beta chains from the same sample are listed, as sequenced in a study of a mutant IDH1 vaccine in newly diagnosed glioma. Clones were read by immunoSEQ multiplex PCR, and TCRdb kept only the in-frame ones, dropping some. This sample yields about 64,000 clones, of which about four fifths are seen a single time; approximately 10% belongs to the top ten. Time point described: week 11, during vaccination. Vaccination comprised doses that each held 300 ug of mutant IDH1 20-mer peptide, plus topical imiquimod. No antigen has been identified for these receptors. The sample here was PBMCs, taken from a glioma patient whose treatment included an IDH1 peptide vaccine. Receptor source: a woman aged 50 to 60 with glioma.

The chain uses TRBV6-6 and TRBJ2-7, with a possible D match to TRBD1 (6 bases). Germline lookup yields CDR1 MNHNY and CDR2 SVGAGI (reference sequence). The CDR3 sequence is 16 residues long. Trimming shortened V by 0 bases and J by 2 bases, and 14 bases separated the two germline ends. The CDR3 nucleotides are TGTGCCAGCAGTTACTCGATTCGTCAGGGGACCTACGAGCAGTACTTC. Encoded protein: CASSYSIRQGTYEQYF.

The count of this clone is one. V gene TRBV6-1 combines with J gene TRBJ1-5; D not certain. This CDR3 has 13 residues. Trimming shortened V by 4 bases and J by 4 bases, and 8 bases separated the two germline ends. Germline CDR1 MNHNS, CDR2 SASEGT. The CDR3 DNA reads as TGTGCCAGCAGTGTGATGGAAAATCAGCCCCAGCATTTT. Amino acids: CASSVMENQPQHF.

The chain is built from TRBV6-1 and TRBJ1-4, with TRBD1 as a possible D gene (5 bases). The CDR3 is 13 amino acids. Trimming stripped 6 bases from V and 0 bases from J, with 5 bases between. Germline CDR1 reads MNHNS; CDR2 reads SASEGT. The CDR3 protein is CASRTATNEKLFF. As DNA, the CDR3 is TGTGCCAGCAGGACAGCAACTAATGAAAAACTGTTTTTT.

The rearrangement uses TRBV30 and TRBJ1-2; D is ambiguous. With 4 bases removed from V and 4 bases from J, the gap between germline ends came to 10 bases. The CDR3 is 12 amino acids. Germline CDR1 GTSNPN, CDR2 SVGIG (reference sequence). CDR3 in amino acids: CAWMRVGYGYTF. For the CDR3, the DNA is TGTGCCTGGATGCGGGTTGGCTATGGCTACACCTTC.

The V call is TRBV30, the J call TRBJ2-7, with D perhaps being TRBD1 or TRBD2 (5 bases each). CDR3 size: 13 residues. The germline gives CDR1 GTSNPN, CDR2 SVGIG (reference sequence). The ends were cut back, 5 bases at V and 0 bases at J, with 11 bases in the middle. CDR3 nucleotide sequence: TGTGCCTGGGGCCGGGGCCGCTCCTACGAGCAGTACTTC. The encoded protein is CAWGRGRSYEQYF.

This clone has only one observation. V gene TRBV30 combines with J gene TRBJ2-7; D is unclear. This CDR3 has 11 residues. Germline V gene data show CDR1 as GTSNPN and CDR2 as SVGIG (reference sequence). V gave up 1 base and J gave up 4 bases, with 5 bases separating them. As DNA, the CDR3 is TGTGCCTGGAGTGACGGGTACGAGCAGTACTTC. This translates into CAWSDGYEQYF. Complete variable domain (other parts from reference TRBV30 and TRBJ2-7): SQTIHQWPATLVQPVGSPLSLECTVEGTSNPNLYWYRQAAGRGLQLLFYSVGIGQISSEVPQNLSASRPQDRQFILSSKKLLLSDSGFYLCAWSDGYEQYFGPGTRLTVT.

In its sample, this clone was seen a few times. The chain joins TRBV15 to TRBJ1-2; no definite D call. The germline gives CDR1 LNHNV, CDR2 YYDKDF (reference sequence). Trimming removed 0 bases from V and 7 bases from J, with 9 bases in between. The CDR3 length is 13 residues. The CDR3 loop is CATSRESTVGYTF. In nucleotides, the CDR3 is TGTGCCACCAGCAGAGAGTCCACAGTTGGCTACACCTTC.

This clone has more than one count but fewer than ten. The rearrangement uses TRBV4-3 and TRBJ1-1; D perhaps matches TRBD1 (5 bases). The V gene lost 4 bases and the J gene lost 7 bases, with 19 bases spanning the gap. Germline V CDR1 and CDR2: LGHNA, YSLEER. This CDR3 has 15 amino acids. The CDR3: CASSPGEGRGVEAFF. In DNA form, the CDR3 reads TGCGCCAGCAGCCCGGGGGAAGGGAGAGGAGTTGAAGCTTTCTTT.

The V call is TRBV4-2, the J call TRBJ2-3; TRBD2 matches at 9 bases. V was pared by 4 bases and J by 6 bases, with 8 bases of the junction left unmatched. CDR3 length: 15 amino acids. CDR1 is LGHNA and CDR2 is YNFKEQ in the germline V gene. The CDR3 spells CASSPRGGLSDTQYF. The CDR3 coding sequence is TGTGCCAGCAGCCCGCGGGGGGGCTTGTCGGATACGCAGTATTTT.

This rearrangement joins TRBV5-1 to TRBJ2-5, with 9 nucleotides matching TRBD1. The CDR3 length is 14 residues. The ends lost 0 bases at V and 5 bases at J; junction bases unmatched: 2. The germline V gene encodes CDR1 SGHRS and CDR2 YFSETQ. CDR3 sequence: CASSLEDRGETQYF. The CDR3 DNA reads as TGCGCCAGCAGCTTGGAGGACAGGGGCGAGACCCAGTACTTC.

This clone appeared once. The CDR3 bases are TGTGCCATCAGTGAGGCGGCGGATGGAAACACCATATATTTT. It specifies CAISEAADGNTIYF. This sequence joins TRBV10-3 and TRBJ1-3; D call uncertain. The CDR3 is made up of 14 amino acids. Trimming took off 2 bases at V and 3 bases at J, with 8 bases between the two ends. Germline lookup yields CDR1 ENHRY and CDR2 SYGVKD.

The chain employs TRBV19 and TRBJ1-5, with TRBD1 identical over 7 bases. Germline lookup yields CDR1 LNHDA and CDR2 SQIVND (reference sequence). V lost 7 bases and J lost 3; bases outside the gene matches: 9. This CDR3 spans 15 amino acids. For the CDR3, the DNA is TGTGCCAGTACCCTGACAGGGCCCCTCAATCAGCCCCAGCATTTT. It codes for CASTLTGPLNQPQHF.

This chain links TRBV7-2 with TRBJ1-2; TRBD1 is a possible D gene (5 bases). Trimming took 5 bases from V and 5 from J, leaving 21 bases between them. Germline-derived CDR1 and CDR2 are SGHTA and FQGNSA. The CDR3 sequence is 16 residues long. The CDR3 DNA is TGTGCCAGCAGCCTCCGGGGCGGGGGACCTGAGTATGGCTACACCTTC. As protein: CASSLRGGGPEYGYTF.

The chain employs TRBV10-3 and TRBJ2-6, with unresolved D. V lost 8 bases and J 1 base, leaving 12 bases between the germline ends. The CDR3 is 15 residues long. Germline V gives CDR1 ENHRY, CDR2 SYGVKD. CDR3 region: CAISGPGSGANVLTF. CDR3 nucleotides: TGTGCCATCTCAGGTCCGGGTTCTGGGGCCAACGTCCTGACTTTC.

The chain links TRBV18 to TRBJ1-1; D perhaps matches TRBD1 (5 bases). Trimming removed 8 bases at V and 4 bases at J, with 14 bases between. CDR3 length equals 13 residues. The germline gives CDR1 KGHSH, CDR2 LQKENI. DNA for the CDR3: TGTGCCAGCGCCCGACAGAGGAGCACTGAAGCTTTCTTT. This sequence encodes CASARQRSTEAFF.